What follows are 20 T cell receptor beta chains derived from one specimen sequenced in a study of Ad26.COV2.S vaccination and SARS-CoV-2 variants. Treatment reported: some 20 received Ad26.COV2.S at low or high dose, single or two shots; several received placebo; per-sample allocation not given. After the first vaccine or placebo injection, samples were drawn on day 63. TCRdb keeps only in-frame clones here, not all; method: immunoSEQ multiplex PCR. This repertoire shows about 480,000 clones, roughly 85% found once; its top ten account for about 13%. The starting material was peripheral blood, obtained in a trial of Ad26.COV2.S vaccine versus placebo. These TCRs come from a person between 18 and 65 years old who received the Ad26.COV2.S COVID-19 vaccine or a placebo.

The CDR3 protein is CASSLLTGEGHQPQHF. CDR3 sequence (DNA): TGTGCCAGCAGTCTGCTGACAGGGGAGGGGCATCAGCCCCAGCATTTT. V usage is TRBV28 and J usage is TRBJ1-5, with 8 bases lining up with TRBD1. The CDR3 consists of 16 residues. Losses at the gene ends were 5 bases for V and 5 bases for J; bases not matched to a gene: 11. The germline CDR1 and CDR2 sequences are MDHEN and SYDVKM.

The rearrangement links TRBV7-3 to TRBJ2-3; D is undetermined. CDR3 length: 15 residues. Trimming shortened V by 2 bases and J by 2 bases, and 11 bases separated the two germline ends. In germline, CDR1 is SGHTA, CDR2 FQGTGA. In DNA, the CDR3 is TGTGCCAGCAGCTTAGGCGAACGGCACACAGATACGCAGTATTTT. Its translation is CASSLGERHTDTQYF.

The chain uses TRBV27 and TRBJ2-7; tentatively, D is TRBD2 (6 bases). The CDR3 contains 14 residues. V was pared by 10 bases and J by 5 bases, with 21 bases between. In germline, CDR1 is MNHEY, CDR2 SMNVEV (reference sequence). Here the CDR3 reads CATSRASGPNEQYF. DNA for the CDR3: TGTGCCACCTCAAGGGCAAGCGGGCCAAACGAGCAGTACTTC.

The chain couples TRBV7-2 to TRBJ1-5; D not resolved. Per the germline V gene, CDR1 is SGHTA and CDR2 is FQGNSA. The CDR3 length is 14 residues. The V end lost 5 bases, the J end lost 3 bases, and 11 bases lay between the germline ends. The CDR3 DNA reads as TGTGCCAGCAGCCGGCCCGGCCACAATCAGCCCCAGCATTTT. This sequence encodes CASSRPGHNQPQHF.

This clone was seen once. The rearrangement links TRBV11-3 to TRBJ2-7; no reliable D call. Germline V gene data show CDR1 as SGHNT and CDR2 as YENEEA. Trimming left V 5 bases short and J 0 bases short, with 14 bases between. CDR3 length equals 15 residues. The CDR3 sequence: CASSPAGESSYEQYF. CDR3 DNA sequence: TGTGCCAGCAGCCCCGCAGGAGAGAGCTCCTACGAGCAGTACTTC.

This clone has a single count. The gene calls are TRBV15 and TRBJ2-1, with TRBD2 matching over 7 bases. The ends lost 9 bases at V and 6 bases at J; junction bases unmatched: 11. CDR1 is LNHNV, CDR2 YYDKDF, per germline (reference sequence). CDR3 length equals 14 residues. The CDR3 reads CATLGRAGVNEQFF. The CDR3 nucleotides are TGTGCCACGCTCGGCAGGGCGGGAGTCAATGAGCAGTTCTTC.

The gene calls are TRBV21-1 and TRBJ2-7; the table's D call TRBD2 went unverified against the DNA. TRBV21-1 is described as a pseudogene. CDR3 length equals 12 residues. CDR3 nucleotides: TGTGCCAGCACCCGAGGGTCCTACGAGCAGTACTTC. Its translation: CASTRGSYEQYF.

This clone is a singleton in its sample. The chain employs TRBV5-5 and TRBJ2-1, with D possibly matching TRBD2 (6 bases). This CDR3 has 14 amino acids. Germline assignment: CDR1 SGHKS and CDR2 YYEKEE (reference sequence). V was clipped by 4 bases and J by 7 bases, with 15 bases between them. The CDR3 protein is CASSPGWGRNEQFF. As DNA, the CDR3 is TGTGCCAGCAGCCCTGGGTGGGGGAGGAATGAGCAGTTCTTC.

The J gene is TRBJ2-1, the V gene TRBV7-2; the match to TRBD2 covers 12 bases. Germline V gene data show CDR1 as SGHTA and CDR2 as FQGNSA. The J segment lost 4 bases and the V segment lost 1 base, leaving 5 bases of the junction unmatched. The CDR3 contains 17 residues. CDR3 nucleotides: TGTGCCAGCAGCTTAGACCCTAGCGGGAGGGGGTACAATGAGCAGTTCTTC. It codes for CASSLDPSGRGYNEQFF.

The J gene is TRBJ1-1, the V gene TRBV19; D is perhaps TRBD1 (6 bases). The length of the CDR3 is 13 residues. The ends were cut back, 5 bases at V and 6 bases at J, with 13 bases in the middle. CDR1 and CDR2 from the germline V gene are LNHDA and SQIVND (reference sequence). The DNA of the CDR3 is TGTGCCAGTAGTGGGGGGGCTCGGGCTGAAGCTTTCTTT. Amino acids: CASSGGARAEAFF.

V and J are TRBV4-1 and TRBJ1-2; no reliable D call. V lost 3 bases to trimming and J lost 8 bases, with 13 bases between them. The CDR3 is 13 amino acids. From germline, CDR1 is MGHRA and CDR2 YSYEKL. In DNA form, the CDR3 reads TGCGCCAGCAGCCAGGTGCAGGTAGGGGGCTACACCTTC. This encodes CASSQVQVGGYTF.

The chain joins TRBV6-5 to TRBJ1-1; TRBD1 might be the D (6 bases). V lost 7 bases to trimming and J lost 8 bases, with 14 bases between them. The CDR3 runs to 12 residues. The germline V gene encodes CDR1 MNHEY and CDR2 SVGAGI. The CDR3 nucleotides are TGTGCCAGCACCCGTAGGGGGGGCGAAGCTTTCTTT. Amino acids: CASTRRGGEAFF.

The chain uses TRBV5-1 and TRBJ2-7; 8 nucleotides match TRBD2. The ends lost 4 bases at V and 1 base at J; junction bases unmatched: 4. CDR3 length equals 14 residues. From germline, CDR1 is SGHRS and CDR2 YFSETQ. CDR3 sequence: CASSATSASYEQYF. CDR3 DNA: TGCGCCAGCAGCGCGACTAGCGCGTCCTACGAGCAGTACTTC.

V and J are TRBV28 and TRBJ2-4; D may match TRBD1 or TRBD2 (5 bases each). Germline CDR1 MDHEN, CDR2 SYDVKM. Trimming left V 5 bases short and J 0 bases short, with 14 bases between. This CDR3 region has 16 residues. This CDR3 reads CASSTEGPPAKNIQYF. The DNA for the CDR3 is TGTGCCAGCAGTACTGAGGGGCCCCCAGCCAAAAACATTCAGTACTTC.

J is TRBJ2-1 and V is TRBV29-1; D may be TRBD2 (6 bases). The CDR3 extends over 14 amino acids. The germline V gene encodes CDR1 SQVTM and CDR2 ANQGSEA. V was pared by 4 bases and J by 0 bases, with 10 bases between. Written as DNA, the CDR3 is TGCAGCGTTGGGGCTAGCGACTCCTACAATGAGCAGTTCTTC. This encodes CSVGASDSYNEQFF.

This rearrangement joins TRBV12-3 or TRBV12-4 to TRBJ2-3; D might be TRBD1 (5 bases). Trimming removed 10 bases at V and 2 bases at J, with 13 bases between. This CDR3 has 13 residues. CDR3 amino acids: CATTHRTTDTQYF. CDR3 bases: TGTGCCACAACCCACAGGACCACAGATACGCAGTATTTT.

The count of this clone is one. The V gene is TRBV5-4, the J gene TRBJ2-5; 7 bases align to TRBD1. Germline-derived CDR1 and CDR2 are SGHNT and YYREEE (reference sequence). The CDR3 is made up of 15 amino acids. V lost 4 bases to trimming and J lost 1 base; unmatched junction nucleotides: 7. CDR3 in DNA: TGTGCCAGCAGCCCCCAAAGACAGGGCCAAGAGACCCAGTACTTC. Translation: CASSPQRQGQETQYF.

The rearrangement joins TRBV27 to TRBJ2-1; D gene unclear. Germline CDR1 and CDR2: MNHEY and SMNVEV (reference sequence). V gave up 2 bases and J gave up 7 bases, with 9 bases separating them. There are 13 residues in the CDR3. The chain's CDR3 is CASSLLFGNEQFF. DNA for the CDR3: TGTGCCAGCAGTTTACTGTTCGGAAATGAGCAGTTCTTC.

The chain joins TRBV3-1 (or the pseudogene TRBV3-2) to TRBJ1-4; the D gene is possibly TRBD1 (6 bases). CDR1 and CDR2 from the germline V gene are LGHDT and YNNKEL (reference sequence). This CDR3 contains 14 residues. V was pared by 5 bases and J by 7 bases, with 14 bases between. CDR3 sequence reads: CASSTHRGGEKLFF. The CDR3 nucleotides are TGTGCCAGCAGCACCCATAGGGGGGGTGAAAAACTGTTTTTT.

This clone was detected only once. The rearrangement joins TRBV6-2 or TRBV6-3 to TRBJ2-7; a possible D gene is TRBD1 (6 bases). Between the trimmed V and J ends, which lost 4 bases and 0 bases, there was a span of 7 bases. CDR3 length equals 13 residues. Germline CDR1 reads MNHEY; CDR2 reads SVGEGT. The CDR3 sequence is CASSSQGSYEQYF. The CDR3 region has the DNA TGTGCCAGCAGTTCACAGGGCTCCTACGAGCAGTACTTC.